This record covers a single TCR beta chain. Germline CDR1 and CDR2: MDHEN and SYDVKM. The CDR3 sequence is 14 residues long. Trimming took 5 bases from V and 8 from J, leaving 16 bases between them. This sample was taken from a study of blood T cell repertoires in COVID-19. As for the study in general: Researchers got acute and convalescent COVID-19 samples from the United States, Italy and Spain. Sources were T cells, B-cell-depleted T cells, or PBMCs; the material itself was cDNA or gDNA.

Seattle participants joined during active infection and were tracked over time. Original data processing: The assay estimated nucleated cells by amplifying reference gene primers. TCRdb's copy holds only in-frame clones and misses some; the assay was immunoSEQ multiplex PCR. That table furnishes V, J and clone size, whereas the DNA furnished D and trimming. Of more than 80,000 clones listed, 90% are singletons. This rearrangement joins TRBV28 to TRBJ2-1; perhaps TRBD2 as D (6 bases). The receptor comes from a man aged 18-30 years with COVID-19, enrolled during active disease. Sample: peripheral blood. The CDR3 DNA follows: TGTGCCAGCAGTCGGGACTCGCCTACCGATGAGCAGTTCTTC. This translates into CASSRDSPTDEQFF. Full variable domain (rest looked up from reference TRBV28 and TRBJ2-1): DVKVTQSSRYLVKRTGEKVFLECVQDMDHENMFWYRQDPGLGLRLIYFSYDVKMKEKGDIPEGYSVSREKKERFSLILESASTNQTSMYLCASSRDSPTDEQFFGPGTRLTVL.